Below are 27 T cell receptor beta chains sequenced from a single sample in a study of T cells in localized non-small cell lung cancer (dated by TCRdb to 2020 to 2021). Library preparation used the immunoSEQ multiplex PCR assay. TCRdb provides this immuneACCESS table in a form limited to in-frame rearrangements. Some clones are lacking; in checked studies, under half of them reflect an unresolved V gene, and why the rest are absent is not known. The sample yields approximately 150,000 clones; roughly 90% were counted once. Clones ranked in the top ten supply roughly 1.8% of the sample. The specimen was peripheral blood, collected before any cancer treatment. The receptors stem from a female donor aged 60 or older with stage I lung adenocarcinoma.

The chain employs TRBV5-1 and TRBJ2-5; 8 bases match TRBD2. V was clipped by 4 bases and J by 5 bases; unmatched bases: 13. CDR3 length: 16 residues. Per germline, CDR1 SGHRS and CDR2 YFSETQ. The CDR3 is CASSTGGSGIAETQYF. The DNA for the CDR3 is TGCGCCAGCAGCACCGGTGGTAGCGGGATTGCCGAGACCCAGTACTTC.

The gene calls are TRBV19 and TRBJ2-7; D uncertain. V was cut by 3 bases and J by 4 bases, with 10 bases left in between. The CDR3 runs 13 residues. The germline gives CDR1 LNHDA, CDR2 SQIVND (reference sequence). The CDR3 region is CASSIRVTYEQYF. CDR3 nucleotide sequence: TGTGCCAGTAGTATCAGAGTTACTTACGAGCAGTACTTC.

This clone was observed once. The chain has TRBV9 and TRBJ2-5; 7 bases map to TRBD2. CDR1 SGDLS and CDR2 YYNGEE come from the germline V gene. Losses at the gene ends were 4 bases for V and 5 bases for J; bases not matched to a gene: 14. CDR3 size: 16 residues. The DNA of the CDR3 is TGTGCCAGCAGCCCTGCGGTGGGGGACTACGGGGAGACCCAGTACTTC. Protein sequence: CASSPAVGDYGETQYF. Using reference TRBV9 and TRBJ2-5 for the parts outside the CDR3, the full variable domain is DSGVTQTPKHLITATGQRVTLRCSPRSGDLSVYWYQQSLDQGLQFLIQYYNGEERAKGNILERFSAQQFPDLHSELNLSSLELGDSALYFCASSPAVGDYGETQYFGPGTRLLVL.

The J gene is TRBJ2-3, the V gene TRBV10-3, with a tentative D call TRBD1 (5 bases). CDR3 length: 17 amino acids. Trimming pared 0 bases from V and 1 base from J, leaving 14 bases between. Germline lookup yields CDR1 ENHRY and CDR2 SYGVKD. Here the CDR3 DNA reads TGTGCCATCAGTGAGTCGATTAGGGGTCCGGGCACAGATACGCAGTATTTT. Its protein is CAISESIRGPGTDTQYF.

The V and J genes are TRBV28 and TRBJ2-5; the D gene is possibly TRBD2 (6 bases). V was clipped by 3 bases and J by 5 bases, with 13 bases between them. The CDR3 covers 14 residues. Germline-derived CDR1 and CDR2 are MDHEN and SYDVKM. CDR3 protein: CASSLVGLSETQYF. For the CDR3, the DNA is TGTGCCAGCAGTTTGGTCGGACTATCGGAGACCCAGTACTTC.

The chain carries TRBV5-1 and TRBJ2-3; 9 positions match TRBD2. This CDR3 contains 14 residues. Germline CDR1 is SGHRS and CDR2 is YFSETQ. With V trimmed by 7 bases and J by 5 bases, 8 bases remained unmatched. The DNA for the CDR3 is TGCGCCAGCTCGATAGCGGGAGCTCAAGATACGCAGTATTTT. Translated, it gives CASSIAGAQDTQYF.

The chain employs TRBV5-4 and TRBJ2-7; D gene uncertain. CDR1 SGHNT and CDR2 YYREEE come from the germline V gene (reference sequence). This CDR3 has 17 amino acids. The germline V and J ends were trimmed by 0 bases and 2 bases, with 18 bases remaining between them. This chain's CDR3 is CASSLGGGTRSPYEQYF. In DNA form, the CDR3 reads TGTGCCAGCAGCTTGGGGGGTGGCACCCGCTCTCCCTACGAGCAGTACTTC.

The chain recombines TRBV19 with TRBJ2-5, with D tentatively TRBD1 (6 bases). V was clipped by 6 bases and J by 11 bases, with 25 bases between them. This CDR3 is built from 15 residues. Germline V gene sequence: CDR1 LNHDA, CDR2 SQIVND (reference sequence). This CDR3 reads CASRGQGTPRFLQYF. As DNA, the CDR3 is TGTGCCAGTAGGGGGCAGGGGACCCCTCGATTCCTTCAGTACTTC.

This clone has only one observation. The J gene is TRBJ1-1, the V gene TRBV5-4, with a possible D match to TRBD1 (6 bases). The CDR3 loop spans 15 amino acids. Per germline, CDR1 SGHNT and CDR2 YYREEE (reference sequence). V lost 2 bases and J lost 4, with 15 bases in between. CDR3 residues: CASSLGGALGTEAFF. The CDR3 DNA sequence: TGTGCCAGCAGCTTAGGGGGGGCGTTGGGCACTGAAGCTTTCTTT.

The CDR3 sequence: CASSPTGQETQYF. CDR3 DNA: TGTGCCAGCAGCCCCACCGGGCAAGAGACCCAGTACTTC. The gene calls are TRBV27 and TRBJ2-5; D gene uncertain. Deletions cut 6 bases from V and 2 bases from J, with 10 bases between. The CDR3 runs 13 residues. Germline V gene data show CDR1 as MNHEY and CDR2 as SMNVEV (reference sequence).

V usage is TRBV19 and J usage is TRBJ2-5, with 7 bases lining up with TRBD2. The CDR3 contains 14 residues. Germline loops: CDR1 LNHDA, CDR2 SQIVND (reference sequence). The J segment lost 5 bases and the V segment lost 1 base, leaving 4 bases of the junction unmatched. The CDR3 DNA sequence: TGTGCCAGTAGTATAGGGGGTAGCGGGGAGACCCAGTACTTC. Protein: CASSIGGSGETQYF.

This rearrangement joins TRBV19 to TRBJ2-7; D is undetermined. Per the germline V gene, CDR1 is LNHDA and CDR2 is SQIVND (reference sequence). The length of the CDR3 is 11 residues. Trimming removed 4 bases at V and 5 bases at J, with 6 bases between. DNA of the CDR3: TGTGCCAGTAGTACCATGGACGAGCAGTACTTC. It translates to CASSTMDEQYF.

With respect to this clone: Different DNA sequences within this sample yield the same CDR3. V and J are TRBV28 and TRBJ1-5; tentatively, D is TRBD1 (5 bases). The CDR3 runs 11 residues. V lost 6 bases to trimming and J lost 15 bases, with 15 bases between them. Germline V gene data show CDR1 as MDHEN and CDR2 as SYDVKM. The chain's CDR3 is CASRSQGETHF. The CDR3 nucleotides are TGTGCCAGCAGAAGCCAGGGTGAGACGCATTTT.

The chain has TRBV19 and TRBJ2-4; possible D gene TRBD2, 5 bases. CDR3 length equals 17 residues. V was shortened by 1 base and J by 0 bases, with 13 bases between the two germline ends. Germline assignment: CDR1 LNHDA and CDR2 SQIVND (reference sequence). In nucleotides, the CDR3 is TGTGCCAGTAGTATAGCGACCCCCGGGGTAGCCAAAAACATTCAGTACTTC. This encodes CASSIATPGVAKNIQYF.

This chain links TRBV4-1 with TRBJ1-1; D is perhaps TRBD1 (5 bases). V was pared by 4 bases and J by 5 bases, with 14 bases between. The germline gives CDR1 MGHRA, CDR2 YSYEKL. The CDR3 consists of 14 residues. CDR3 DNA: TGCGCCAGCAGCCCGGAGGGGTTAGTGACTGAAGCTTTCTTT. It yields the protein CASSPEGLVTEAFF.

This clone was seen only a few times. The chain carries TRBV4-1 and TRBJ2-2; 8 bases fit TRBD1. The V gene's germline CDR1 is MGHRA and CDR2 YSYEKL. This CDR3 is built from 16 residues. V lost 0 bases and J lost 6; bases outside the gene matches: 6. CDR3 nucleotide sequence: TGCGCCAGCAGCCAAGAGACAGGGGATAGAGCCGGGGAGCTGTTTTTT. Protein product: CASSQETGDRAGELFF.

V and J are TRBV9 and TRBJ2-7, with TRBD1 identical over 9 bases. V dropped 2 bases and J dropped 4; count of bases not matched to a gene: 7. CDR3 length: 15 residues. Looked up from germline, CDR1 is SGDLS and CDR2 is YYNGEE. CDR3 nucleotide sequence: TGTGCCAGCAGCGTTTCAGGGACAGGGTTGTACGAGCAGTACTTC. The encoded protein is CASSVSGTGLYEQYF.

The CDR3 reads CASTRTGEAEKLFF. Written as DNA, the CDR3 is TGTGCCAGCACTCGGACAGGGGAAGCAGAAAAACTGTTTTTT. The chain joins TRBV6-1 to TRBJ1-4; 9 bases match TRBD1. V shed 7 bases and J 8 bases; nucleotides not matched to a gene: 8. This CDR3 region has 14 residues. Germline CDR1 MNHNS, CDR2 SASEGT.

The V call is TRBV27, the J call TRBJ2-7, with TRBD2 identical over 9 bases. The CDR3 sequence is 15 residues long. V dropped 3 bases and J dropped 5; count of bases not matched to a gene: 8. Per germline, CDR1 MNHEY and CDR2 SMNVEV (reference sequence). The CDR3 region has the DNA TGTGCCAGCAGTTTTGGCCTAGCGGGAAGAAACGAGCAGTACTTC. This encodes CASSFGLAGRNEQYF.

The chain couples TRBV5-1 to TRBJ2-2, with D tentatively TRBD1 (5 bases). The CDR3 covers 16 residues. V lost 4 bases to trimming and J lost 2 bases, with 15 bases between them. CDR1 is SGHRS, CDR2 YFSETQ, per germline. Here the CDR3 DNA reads TGCGCCAGCAGCCCAGGACCAGGGATAAACACCGGGGAGCTGTTTTTT. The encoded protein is CASSPGPGINTGELFF.

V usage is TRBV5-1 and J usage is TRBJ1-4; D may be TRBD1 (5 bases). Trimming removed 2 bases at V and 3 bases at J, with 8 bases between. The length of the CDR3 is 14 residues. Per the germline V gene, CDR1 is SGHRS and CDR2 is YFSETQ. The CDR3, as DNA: TGCGCCAGCAGCTTCGGGACGGCTAATGAAAAACTGTTTTTT. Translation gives CASSFGTANEKLFF.

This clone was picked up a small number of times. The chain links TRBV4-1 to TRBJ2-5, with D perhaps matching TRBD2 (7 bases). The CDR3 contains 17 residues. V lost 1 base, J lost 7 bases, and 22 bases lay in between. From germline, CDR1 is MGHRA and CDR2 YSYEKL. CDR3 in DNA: TGCGCCAGCAGCCAAGGCGCGGGGGCCCCCAGGTTCCGGACCCAGTACTTC. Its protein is CASSQGAGAPRFRTQYF.

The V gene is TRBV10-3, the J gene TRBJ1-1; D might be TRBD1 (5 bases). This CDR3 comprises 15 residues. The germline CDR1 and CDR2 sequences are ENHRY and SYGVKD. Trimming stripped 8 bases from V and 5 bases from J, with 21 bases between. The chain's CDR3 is CAIGRDRPSGTEAFF. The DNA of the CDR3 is TGTGCCATCGGAAGGGACCGACCCTCGGGAACTGAAGCTTTCTTT.

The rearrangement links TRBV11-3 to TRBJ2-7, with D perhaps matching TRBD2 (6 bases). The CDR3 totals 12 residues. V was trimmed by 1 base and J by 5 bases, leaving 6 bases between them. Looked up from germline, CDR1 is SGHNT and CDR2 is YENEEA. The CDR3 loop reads CASSLGRDEQYF. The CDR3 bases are TGTGCCAGCAGCTTAGGGAGGGACGAGCAGTACTTC.

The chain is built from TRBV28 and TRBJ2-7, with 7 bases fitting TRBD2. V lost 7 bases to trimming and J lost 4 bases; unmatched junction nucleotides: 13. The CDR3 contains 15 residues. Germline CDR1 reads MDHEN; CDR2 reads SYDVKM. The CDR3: CASNPTLGTTYEQYF. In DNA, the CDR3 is TGTGCCAGCAACCCCACCCTTGGGACTACTTACGAGCAGTACTTC.

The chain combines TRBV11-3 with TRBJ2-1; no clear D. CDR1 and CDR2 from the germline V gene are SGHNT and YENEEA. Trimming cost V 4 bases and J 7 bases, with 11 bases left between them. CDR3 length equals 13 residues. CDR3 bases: TGTGCCAGCAGCTCCCGCCGTTGGAATGAGCAGTTCTTC. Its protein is CASSSRRWNEQFF. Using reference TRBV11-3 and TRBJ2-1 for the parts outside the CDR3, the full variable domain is EAGVVQSPRYKIIEKKQPVAFWCNPISGHNTLYWYLQNLGQGPELLIRYENEEAVDDSQLPKDRFSAERLKGVDSTLKIQPAELGDSAVYLCASSSRRWNEQFFGPGTRLTVL.

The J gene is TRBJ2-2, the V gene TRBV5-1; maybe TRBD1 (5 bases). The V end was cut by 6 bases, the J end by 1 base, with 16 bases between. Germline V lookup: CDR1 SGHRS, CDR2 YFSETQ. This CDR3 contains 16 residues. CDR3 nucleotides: TGCGCCAGCACCCTGCAGGGCCTAGGGAACACCGGGGAGCTGTTTTTT. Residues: CASTLQGLGNTGELFF.